This TCR beta chain was retrieved from a study of PD-L1 blockade in urothelial cancer. The protocol was immunoSEQ multiplex PCR, while the TCRdb copy is restricted to in-frame clones and leaves out a portion. The data hold more than 30,000 clones, with 75% to 85% observed a single time. Germline loops: CDR1 SGHKS, CDR2 YYEKEE (reference sequence). Trimming cost V 3 bases and J 3 bases; bases outside gene matches: 7. This CDR3 contains 15 residues. This receptor was taken from a man aged 55 to 69 with urothelial cancer. V gene TRBV5-5 combines with J gene TRBJ1-1; TRBD1 aligns across 8 bases. The sample consisted of PBMCs, taken around atezolizumab (anti-PD-L1) treatment. The CDR3 bases are TGTGCCAGCAGCTGGGGACAGGATAGGGACACTGAAGCTTTCTTT. Its translation is CASSWGQDRDTEAFF.